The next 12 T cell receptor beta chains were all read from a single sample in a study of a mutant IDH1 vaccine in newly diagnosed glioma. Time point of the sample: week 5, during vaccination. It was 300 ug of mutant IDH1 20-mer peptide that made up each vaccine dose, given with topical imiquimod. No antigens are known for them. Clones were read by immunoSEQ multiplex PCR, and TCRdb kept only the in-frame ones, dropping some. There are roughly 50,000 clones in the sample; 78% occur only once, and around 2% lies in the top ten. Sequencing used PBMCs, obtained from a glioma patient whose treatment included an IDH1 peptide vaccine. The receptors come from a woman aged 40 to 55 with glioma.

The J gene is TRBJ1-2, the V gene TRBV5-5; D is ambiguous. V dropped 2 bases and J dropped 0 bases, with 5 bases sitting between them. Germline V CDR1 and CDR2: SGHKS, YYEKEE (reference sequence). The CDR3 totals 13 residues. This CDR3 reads CASSFGANYGYTF. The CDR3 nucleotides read TGTGCCAGCAGCTTCGGGGCTAACTATGGCTACACCTTC.

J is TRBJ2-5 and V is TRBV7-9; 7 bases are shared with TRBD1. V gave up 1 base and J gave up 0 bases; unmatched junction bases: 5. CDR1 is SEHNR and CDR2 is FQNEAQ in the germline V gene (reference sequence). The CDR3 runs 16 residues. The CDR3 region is CASSLGRQGNQETQYF. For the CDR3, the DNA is TGTGCCAGCAGCTTAGGGAGACAGGGAAACCAAGAGACCCAGTACTTC.

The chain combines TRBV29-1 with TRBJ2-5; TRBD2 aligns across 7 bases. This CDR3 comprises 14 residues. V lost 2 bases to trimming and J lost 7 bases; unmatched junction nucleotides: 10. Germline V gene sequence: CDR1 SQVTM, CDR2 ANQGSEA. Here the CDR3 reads CSVERAGGRGTQYF. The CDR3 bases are TGCAGCGTTGAAAGGGCCGGGGGGAGGGGGACCCAGTACTTC.

The CDR3 DNA reads TGTGCCAGCAGTGAAGTTAACACTGAAGCTTTCTTT. Amino acids: CASSEVNTEAFF. This chain links TRBV2 with TRBJ1-1; D not certain. Trimming pared 1 base from V and 2 bases from J, leaving 2 bases between. Per germline, CDR1 SNHLY and CDR2 FYNNEI. This CDR3 has 12 residues.

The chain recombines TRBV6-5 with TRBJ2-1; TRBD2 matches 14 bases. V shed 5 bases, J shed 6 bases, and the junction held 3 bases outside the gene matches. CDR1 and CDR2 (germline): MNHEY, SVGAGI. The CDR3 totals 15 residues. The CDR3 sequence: CASSGLAGGFNEQFF. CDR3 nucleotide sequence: TGTGCCAGCAGTGGACTAGCGGGGGGATTCAATGAGCAGTTCTTC.

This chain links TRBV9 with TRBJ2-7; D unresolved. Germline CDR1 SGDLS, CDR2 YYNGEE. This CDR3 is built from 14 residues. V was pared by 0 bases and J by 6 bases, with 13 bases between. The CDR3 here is CASSVGNREAEQYF. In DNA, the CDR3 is TGTGCCAGCAGCGTAGGTAACCGCGAAGCCGAGCAGTACTTC.

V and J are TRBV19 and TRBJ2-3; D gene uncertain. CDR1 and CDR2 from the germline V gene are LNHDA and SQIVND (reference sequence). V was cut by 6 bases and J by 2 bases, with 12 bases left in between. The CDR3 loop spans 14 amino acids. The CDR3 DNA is TGTGCCAGTAGCCCCGCCGGGTACACAGATACGCAGTATTTT. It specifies CASSPAGYTDTQYF.

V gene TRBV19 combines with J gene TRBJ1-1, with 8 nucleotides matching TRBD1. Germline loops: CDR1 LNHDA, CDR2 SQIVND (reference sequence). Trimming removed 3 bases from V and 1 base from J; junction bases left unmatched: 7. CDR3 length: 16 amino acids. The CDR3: CASSMYGQGPNTEAFF. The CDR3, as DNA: TGTGCCAGTAGTATGTACGGACAGGGACCGAACACTGAAGCTTTCTTT.

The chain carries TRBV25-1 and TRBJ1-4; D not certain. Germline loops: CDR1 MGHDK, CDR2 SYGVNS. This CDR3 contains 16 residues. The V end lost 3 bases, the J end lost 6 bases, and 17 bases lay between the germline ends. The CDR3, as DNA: TGTGCCAGCAGTGATCACCCCAGTCTTTTGGATGAAAAACTGTTTTTT. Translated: CASSDHPSLLDEKLFF.

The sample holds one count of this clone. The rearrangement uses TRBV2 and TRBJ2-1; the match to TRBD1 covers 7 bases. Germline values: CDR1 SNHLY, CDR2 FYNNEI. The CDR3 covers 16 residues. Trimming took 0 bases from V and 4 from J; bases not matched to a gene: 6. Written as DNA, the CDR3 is TGTGCCAGCAGTGAAGCGATCGACAGGGAGTACAATGAGCAGTTCTTC. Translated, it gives CASSEAIDREYNEQFF.

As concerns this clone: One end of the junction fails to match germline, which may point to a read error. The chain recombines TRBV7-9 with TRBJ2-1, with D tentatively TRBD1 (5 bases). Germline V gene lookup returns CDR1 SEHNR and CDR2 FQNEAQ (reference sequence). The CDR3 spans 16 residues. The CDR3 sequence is CASSSYGAVIYDEQFF. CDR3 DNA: TGTGCCAGCAGCTCTTATGGGGCTGTAATCTACGATGAGCAGTTCTTC. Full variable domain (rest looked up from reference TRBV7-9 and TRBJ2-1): DTGVSQNPRHKITKRGQNVTFRCDPISEHNRLYWYRQTLGQGPEFLTYFQNEAQLEKSRLLSDRFSAERPKGSFSTLEIQRTEQGDSAMYLCASSSYGAVIYDEQFFGPGTRLTVL.

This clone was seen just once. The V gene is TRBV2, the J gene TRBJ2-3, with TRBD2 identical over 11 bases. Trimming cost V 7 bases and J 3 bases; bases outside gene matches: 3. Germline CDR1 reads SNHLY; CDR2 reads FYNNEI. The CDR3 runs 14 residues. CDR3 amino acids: CASKPSGGTDTQYF. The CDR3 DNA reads TGTGCCAGCAAACCTAGCGGGGGGACAGATACGCAGTATTTT.